This T cell receptor beta chain was sequenced in a study of blood T cell repertoires in COVID-19. Original processing notes: For nucleated cells, counts were estimated from reference gene primer amplification. Method: immunoSEQ multiplex PCR; TCRdb's copy keeps in-frame clones and lacks some. The V and J calls and clone size were taken over from that table, and D and trimming were inferred from the DNA. The table has approximately 380,000 clones, 85% seen once; the top ten hold 3% to 4.5%. V was pared by 3 bases and J by 8 bases, with 6 bases of the junction left unmatched. The CDR3 extends over 14 amino acids. Germline V gives CDR1 ENHRY, CDR2 SYGVKD.

Sequenced material: peripheral blood. The TCR originated in a woman younger than 30 with acute or convalescent COVID-19. The V call is TRBV10-3, the J call TRBJ2-1; 8 bases are a match to TRBD2. In DNA form, the CDR3 reads TGTGCCATCAGTGATTCGGGGGGGCTGTATGAGCAGTTCTTC. This translates into CAISDSGGLYEQFF.